The present T cell receptor beta chain was sequenced within a study of OX40 agonist ivuxolimab in advanced cancers. Study summary: Patients took ivuxolimab, an agonistic anti-OX40 (CD134) antibody. Antecedent anti-PD-1, anti-PD-L1 or anti-CTLA-4 therapy was permissible, with 30% to 50% having received some.

The study's findings and limits: Among T cells, CD8+ cells averaged more expanded clones than CD4+ cells.

On this clone itself: Antigen specificity is unknown.

Patients with a history of autoimmune disease or on systemic immunosuppression were excluded. Libraries were prepared by immunoSEQ multiplex PCR; TCRdb keeps only in-frame clonotypes and omits some of them. The table lists about 46,000 clones, about 88% of them singletons. The material was CD4+ or CD8+ T cells sorted from blood, obtained in a trial of the OX40 agonist ivuxolimab. The sequence was collected from an adult with an advanced solid tumor such as melanoma, head and neck, liver or kidney cancer.

The CDR3 bases are TGTGCCAGCCGCTCCGGGACAGGGGACGTCCTGACTTTC. Its translation is CASRSGTGDVLTF. This rearrangement joins TRBV27 to TRBJ2-6, with 10 bases matching TRBD1. The germline V gene has CDR1 MNHEY and CDR2 SMNVEV (reference sequence). V dropped 8 bases and J dropped 11; count of bases not matched to a gene: 6. The CDR3 is 13 amino acids.